This T cell receptor beta chain appears in the sequencing data of a study of CD8 T cells in ankylosing spondylitis. Losses at the gene ends were 10 bases for V and 3 bases for J; bases not matched to a gene: 5. The CDR3 contains 13 residues. This clonotype was seen many times. Its specificity is not known. TCRdb reanalysed the 5' RACE reads using MiXCR and keeps one entry per CDR3 protein. In the table there are about 360,000 distinct CDR3 sequences, roughly 14% of which are singletons. Study-wide findings and caveats: Characteristic, it appeared, of ankylosing spondylitis blood was a TCR beta motif of roughly eight highly homologous variants.

This sequence joins TRBV12-3 or TRBV12-4 and TRBJ1-3; 8 nucleotides align to TRBD1. The sample comprised blood, either unsorted or a sorted T cell fraction (not recorded which). This sequence was found in a male donor with ankylosing spondylitis or in good health (not recorded which). CDR3 nucleotide sequence: TGTGCCACCCAGGGGGCCGGTGGAAACACCATATATTTT. It encodes CATQGAGGNTIYF.